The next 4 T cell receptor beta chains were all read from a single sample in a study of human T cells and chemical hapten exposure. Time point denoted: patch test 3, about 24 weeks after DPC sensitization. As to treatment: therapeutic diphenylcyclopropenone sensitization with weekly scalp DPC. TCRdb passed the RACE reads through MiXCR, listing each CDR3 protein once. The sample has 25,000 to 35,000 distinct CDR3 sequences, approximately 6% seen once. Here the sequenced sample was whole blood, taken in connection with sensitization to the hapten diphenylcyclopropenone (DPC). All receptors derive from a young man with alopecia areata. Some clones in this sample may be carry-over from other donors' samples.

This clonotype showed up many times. The chain's CDR3 is CASSFRLRDTKPNTEAFF. For the CDR3, the DNA is TGTGCCAGCAGCTTCCGCCTCCGGGACACCAAACCGAACACTGAAGCTTTCTTT. The chain combines TRBV14 with TRBJ1-1, with TRBD1 as a possible D gene (6 bases). The CDR3 extends over 18 amino acids. Per germline, CDR1 SGHDN and CDR2 FVKESK. With 5 bases removed from V and 1 base from J, the gap between germline ends came to 23 bases. The whole variable domain, filled in from reference TRBV14 and TRBJ1-1, reads EAGVTQFPSHSVIEKGQTVTLRCDPISGHDNLYWYRRVMGKEIKFLLHFVKESKQDESGMPNNRFLAERTGGTYSTLKVQPAELEDSGVYFCASSFRLRDTKPNTEAFFGQGTRLTVV.

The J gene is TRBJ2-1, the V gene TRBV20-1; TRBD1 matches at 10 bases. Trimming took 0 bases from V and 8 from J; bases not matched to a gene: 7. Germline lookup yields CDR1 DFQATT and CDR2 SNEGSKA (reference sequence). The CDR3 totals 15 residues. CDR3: CSARDHVGTGDEQFF. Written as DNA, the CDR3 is TGCAGTGCTAGAGATCACGTCGGGACAGGGGATGAGCAGTTCTTC.

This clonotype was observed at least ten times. CDR3 bases: TGTGCCAGCAGTTTTGAAGAAGGTACGCAGTATTTT. Protein sequence: CASSFEEGTQYF. The V and J genes are TRBV6-1 and TRBJ2-3, with unresolved D. This CDR3 is 12 amino acids long. Trimming took off 5 bases at V and 8 bases at J, with 11 bases between the two ends. The V gene's germline CDR1 is MNHNS and CDR2 SASEGT.

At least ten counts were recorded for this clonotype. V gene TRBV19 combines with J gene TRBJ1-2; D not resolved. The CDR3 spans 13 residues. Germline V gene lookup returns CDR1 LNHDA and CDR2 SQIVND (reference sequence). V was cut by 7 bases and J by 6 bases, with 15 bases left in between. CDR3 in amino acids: CASTKERVDGYTF. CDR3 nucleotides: TGTGCCAGTACTAAGGAAAGGGTAGATGGCTACACCTTC.